This entry concerns a single TCR beta chain. The CDR3 spans 14 residues. Germline V gives CDR1 MDHEN, CDR2 SYDVKM. Deletions cut 6 bases from V and 2 bases from J, with 14 bases between. The data belong to a study of Ad26.COV2.S vaccination and SARS-CoV-2 variants. Measured with immunoSEQ multiplex PCR; TCRdb has only the in-frame clones, and not every one. This sample yields about 440,000 clones, of which 80% to 95% are seen a single time; 4.3% belongs to the top ten. The treatment: some 19 received Ad26.COV2.S at low or high dose, single or two shots; about 5 received placebo; per-sample allocation not given. It was on day 63 after the first vaccine or placebo injection that samples were taken.

This chain uses TRBV28 with TRBJ2-7; D is perhaps TRBD1 (6 bases). The sequence derives from a person aged 18-65 years who received the Ad26.COV2.S COVID-19 vaccine or a placebo. This sample comprised peripheral blood, obtained in a trial of Ad26.COV2.S vaccine versus placebo. The CDR3 DNA is TGTGCCAGCAGCTACTACCAGGGGACCTACGAGCAGTACTTC. This encodes CASSYYQGTYEQYF.